This TCR beta chain was captured in a study of control samples from healthy donors and cancer patients. Sequencing used immunoSEQ multiplex PCR; TCRdb keeps in-frame clones, though not all of them. The profile shows around 170,000 clones, 80% to 95% of them singletons. The germline V gene has CDR1 SGHRS and CDR2 YFSETQ. The CDR3 loop spans 16 amino acids. The ends were cut back, 1 base at V and 0 bases at J, with 11 bases in the middle. The TCR was taken from a woman between 25 and 40 years old in good health. The rearrangement joins TRBV5-1 to TRBJ2-1; D is perhaps TRBD1 (5 bases). What was sequenced was blood. CDR3 nucleotide sequence: TGCGCCAGCAGCTTGCTACAGGCAAGCTCCTACAATGAGCAGTTCTTC. This encodes CASSLLQASSYNEQFF.